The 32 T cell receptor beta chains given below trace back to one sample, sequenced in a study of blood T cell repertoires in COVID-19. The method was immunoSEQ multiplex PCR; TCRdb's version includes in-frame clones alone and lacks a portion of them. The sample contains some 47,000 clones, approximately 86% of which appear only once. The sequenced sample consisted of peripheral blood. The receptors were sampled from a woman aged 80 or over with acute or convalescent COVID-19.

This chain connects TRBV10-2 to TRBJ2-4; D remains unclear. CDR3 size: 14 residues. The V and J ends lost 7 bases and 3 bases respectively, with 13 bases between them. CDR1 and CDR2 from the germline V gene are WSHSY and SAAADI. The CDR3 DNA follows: TGCGCCAGCATTCACGCTGTAGACAAAAACATTCAGTACTTC. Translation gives CASIHAVDKNIQYF.

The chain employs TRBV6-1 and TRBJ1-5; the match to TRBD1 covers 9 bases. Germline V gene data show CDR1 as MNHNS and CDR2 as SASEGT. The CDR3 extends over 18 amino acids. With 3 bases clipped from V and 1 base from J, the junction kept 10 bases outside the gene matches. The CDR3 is CASSEAGTGTRSNQPQHF. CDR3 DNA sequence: TGTGCCAGCAGTGAGGCCGGGACAGGGACGAGGAGCAATCAGCCCCAGCATTTT.

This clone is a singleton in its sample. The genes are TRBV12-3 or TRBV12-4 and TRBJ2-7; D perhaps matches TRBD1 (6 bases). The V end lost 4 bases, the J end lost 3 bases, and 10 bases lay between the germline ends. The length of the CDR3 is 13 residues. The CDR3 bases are TGTGCCAGCAGTTCGGACAGCTACTACGAGCAGTACTTC. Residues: CASSSDSYYEQYF.

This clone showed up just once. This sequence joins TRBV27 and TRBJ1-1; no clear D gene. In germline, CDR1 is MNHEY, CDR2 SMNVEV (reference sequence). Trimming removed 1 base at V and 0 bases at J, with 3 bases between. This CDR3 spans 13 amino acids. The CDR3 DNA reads TGTGCCAGCAGTTTATTCGTGAACACTGAAGCTTTCTTT. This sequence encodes CASSLFVNTEAFF.

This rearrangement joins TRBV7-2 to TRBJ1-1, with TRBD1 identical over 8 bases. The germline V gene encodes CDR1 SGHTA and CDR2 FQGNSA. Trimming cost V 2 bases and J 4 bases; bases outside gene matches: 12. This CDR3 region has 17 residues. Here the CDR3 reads CASSLRAGGARGTEAFF. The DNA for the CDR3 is TGTGCCAGCAGCTTAAGGGCAGGGGGCGCGAGGGGCACTGAAGCTTTCTTT.

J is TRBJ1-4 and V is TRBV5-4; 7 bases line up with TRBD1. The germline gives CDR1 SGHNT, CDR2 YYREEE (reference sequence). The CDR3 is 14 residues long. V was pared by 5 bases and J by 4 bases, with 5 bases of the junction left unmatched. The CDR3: CASSTDRVNEKLFF. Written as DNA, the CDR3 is TGTGCCAGCAGTACCGACAGGGTTAATGAAAAACTGTTTTTT.

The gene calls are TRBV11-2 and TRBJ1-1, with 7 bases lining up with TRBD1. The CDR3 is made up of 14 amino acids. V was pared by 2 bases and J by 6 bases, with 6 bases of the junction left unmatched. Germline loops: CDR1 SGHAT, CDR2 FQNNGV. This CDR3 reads CASSLSSGGAEAFF. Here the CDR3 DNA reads TGTGCCAGCAGCTTAAGTTCAGGGGGAGCTGAAGCTTTCTTT.

CDR3 bases: TGTGCCAGCAGCCGGACAGGAGTAAGCTCCTACAATGAGCAGTTCTTC. Its protein is CASSRTGVSSYNEQFF. This chain connects TRBV11-2 to TRBJ2-1, with 7 bases identical to TRBD1. The CDR3 is 16 amino acids. Germline assignment: CDR1 SGHAT and CDR2 FQNNGV. The trim removed 5 bases at V and 0 bases at J, leaving 7 bases unmatched.

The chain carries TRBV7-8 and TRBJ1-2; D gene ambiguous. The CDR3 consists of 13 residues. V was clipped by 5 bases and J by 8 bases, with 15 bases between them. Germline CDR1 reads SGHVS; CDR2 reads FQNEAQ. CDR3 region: CASSPAGQRGYTF. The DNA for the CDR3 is TGTGCCAGCAGCCCGGCTGGGCAGAGAGGCTACACCTTC. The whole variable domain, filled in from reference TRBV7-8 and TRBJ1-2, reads GAGVSQSPRYKVAKRGQDVALRCDPISGHVSLFWYQQALGQGPEFLTYFQNEAQLDKSGLPSDRFFAERPEGSVSTLKIQRTQQEDSAVYLCASSPAGQRGYTFGSGTRLTVV.

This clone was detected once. CDR3 loop: CASSQMGQSLLTLHF. CDR3 DNA: TGTGCCAGCAGCCAAATGGGACAGTCACTTCTGACCCTCCACTTT. The chain carries TRBV27 and TRBJ1-6; 7 bases are a match to TRBD1. This CDR3 is 15 amino acids long. Germline assignment: CDR1 MNHEY and CDR2 SMNVEV (reference sequence). J was trimmed by 14 bases and V by 6 bases; bases with no gene match: 16.

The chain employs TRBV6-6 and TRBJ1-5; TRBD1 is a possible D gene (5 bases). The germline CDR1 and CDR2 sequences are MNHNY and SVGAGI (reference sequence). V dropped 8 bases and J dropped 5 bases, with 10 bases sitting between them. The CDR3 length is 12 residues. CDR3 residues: CASSRGDQPQHF. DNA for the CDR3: TGTGCCAGCTCTCGGGGGGATCAGCCCCAGCATTTT.

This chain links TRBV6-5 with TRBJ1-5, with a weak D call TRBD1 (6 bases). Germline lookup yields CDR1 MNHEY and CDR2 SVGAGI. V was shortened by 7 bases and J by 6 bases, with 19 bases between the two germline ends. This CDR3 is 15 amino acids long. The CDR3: CASTRGGQSGQPQHF. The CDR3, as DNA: TGTGCCAGCACACGAGGGGGTCAAAGCGGTCAGCCCCAGCATTTT.

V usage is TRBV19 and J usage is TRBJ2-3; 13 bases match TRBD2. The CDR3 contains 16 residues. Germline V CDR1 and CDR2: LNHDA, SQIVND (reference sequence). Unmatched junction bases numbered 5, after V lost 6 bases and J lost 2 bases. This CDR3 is CASRGTSGVVTDTQYF. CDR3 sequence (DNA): TGTGCCAGTAGAGGGACTAGCGGGGTTGTCACAGATACGCAGTATTTT.

This CDR3 reads CASSSSGGSNYGYTF. For the CDR3, the DNA is TGTGCCAGCAGCTCCAGCGGGGGGAGTAACTATGGCTACACCTTC. The genes are TRBV7-2 and TRBJ1-2; a weak D match, TRBD1 (5 bases). Between the trimmed V and J ends, which lost 4 bases and 1 base, there was a span of 13 bases. The CDR3 extends over 15 amino acids. Per germline, CDR1 SGHTA and CDR2 FQGNSA.

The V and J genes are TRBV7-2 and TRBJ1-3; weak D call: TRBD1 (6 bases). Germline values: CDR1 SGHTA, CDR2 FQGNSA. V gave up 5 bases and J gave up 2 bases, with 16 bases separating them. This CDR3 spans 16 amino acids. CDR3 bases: TGTGCCAGCAGCCGGGGACACTTAAGGACTGGAAACACCATATATTTT. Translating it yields CASSRGHLRTGNTIYF.

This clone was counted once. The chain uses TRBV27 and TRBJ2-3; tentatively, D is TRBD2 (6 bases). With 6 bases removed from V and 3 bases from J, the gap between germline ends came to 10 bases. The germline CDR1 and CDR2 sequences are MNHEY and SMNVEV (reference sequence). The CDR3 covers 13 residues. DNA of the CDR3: TGTGCCAGCAGAGCCGGGGGAACAGATACGCAGTATTTT. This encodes CASRAGGTDTQYF.

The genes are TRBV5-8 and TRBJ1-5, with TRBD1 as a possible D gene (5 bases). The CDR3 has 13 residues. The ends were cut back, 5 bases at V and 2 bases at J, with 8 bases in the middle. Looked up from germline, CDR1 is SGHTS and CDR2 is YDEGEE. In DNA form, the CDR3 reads TGTGCCAGCAGAGGGGTTGGCAATCAGCCCCAGCATTTT. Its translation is CASRGVGNQPQHF.

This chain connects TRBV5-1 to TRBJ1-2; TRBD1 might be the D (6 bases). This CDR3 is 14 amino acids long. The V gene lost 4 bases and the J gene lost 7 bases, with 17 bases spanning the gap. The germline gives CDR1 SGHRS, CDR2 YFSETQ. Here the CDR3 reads CASSTSGTIFGYTF. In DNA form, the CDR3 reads TGCGCCAGCAGCACTTCCGGGACAATTTTTGGCTACACCTTC.

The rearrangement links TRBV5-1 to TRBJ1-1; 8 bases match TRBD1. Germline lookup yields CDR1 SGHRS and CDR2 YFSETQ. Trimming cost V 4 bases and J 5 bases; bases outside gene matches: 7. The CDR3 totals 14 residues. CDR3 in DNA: TGCGCCAGCAGCATCGGACAGGGTAGAACTGAAGCTTTCTTT. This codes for CASSIGQGRTEAFF.

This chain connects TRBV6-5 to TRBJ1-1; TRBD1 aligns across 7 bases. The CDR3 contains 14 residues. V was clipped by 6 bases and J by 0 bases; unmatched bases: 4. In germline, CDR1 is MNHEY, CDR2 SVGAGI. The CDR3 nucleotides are TGTGCCAGCAGCCAGGGACAGATGAACACTGAAGCTTTCTTT. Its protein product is CASSQGQMNTEAFF.

CDR3 nucleotide sequence: TGTGCCAGCATCGTCGGGGATTTTCGGGGCTACACCTTC. It is translated as CASIVGDFRGYTF. The chain recombines TRBV2 with TRBJ1-2; D unresolved. This CDR3 region has 13 residues. Per the germline V gene, CDR1 is SNHLY and CDR2 is FYNNEI. Trimming pared 7 bases from V and 8 bases from J, leaving 17 bases between.

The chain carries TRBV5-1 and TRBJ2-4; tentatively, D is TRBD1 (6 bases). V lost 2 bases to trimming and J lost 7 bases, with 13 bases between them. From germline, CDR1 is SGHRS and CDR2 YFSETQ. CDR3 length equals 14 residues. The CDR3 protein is CASSLGGGLNIQYF. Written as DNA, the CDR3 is TGCGCCAGCAGCTTAGGGGGTGGGTTGAACATTCAGTACTTC.

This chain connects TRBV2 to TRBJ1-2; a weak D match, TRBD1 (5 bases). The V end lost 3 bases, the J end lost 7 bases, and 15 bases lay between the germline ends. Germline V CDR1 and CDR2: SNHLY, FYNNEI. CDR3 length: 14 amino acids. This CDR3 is CASSDGQGVGGYTF. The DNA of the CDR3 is TGTGCCAGCAGTGATGGTCAGGGTGTGGGTGGCTACACCTTC.

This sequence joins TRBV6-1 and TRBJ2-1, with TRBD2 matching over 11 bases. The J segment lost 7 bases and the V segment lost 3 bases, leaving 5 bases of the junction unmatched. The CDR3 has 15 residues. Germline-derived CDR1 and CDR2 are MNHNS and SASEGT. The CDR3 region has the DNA TGTGCCAGCAGTGAGGCTAGCGGGGGGAAGAATGAGCAGTTCTTC. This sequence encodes CASSEASGGKNEQFF.

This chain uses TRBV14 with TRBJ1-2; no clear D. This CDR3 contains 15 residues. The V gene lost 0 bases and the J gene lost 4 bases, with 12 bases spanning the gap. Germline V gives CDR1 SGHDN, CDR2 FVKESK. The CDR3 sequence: CASSQEEGPRYGYTF. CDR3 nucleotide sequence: TGTGCCAGCAGCCAAGAGGAGGGTCCCCGCTATGGCTACACCTTC.

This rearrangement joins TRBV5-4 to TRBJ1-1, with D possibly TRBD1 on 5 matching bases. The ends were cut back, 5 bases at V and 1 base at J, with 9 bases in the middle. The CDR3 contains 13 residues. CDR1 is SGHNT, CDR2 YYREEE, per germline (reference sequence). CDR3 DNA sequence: TGTGCCAGCAGGTTGACAGAGAACACTGAAGCTTTCTTT. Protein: CASRLTENTEAFF.

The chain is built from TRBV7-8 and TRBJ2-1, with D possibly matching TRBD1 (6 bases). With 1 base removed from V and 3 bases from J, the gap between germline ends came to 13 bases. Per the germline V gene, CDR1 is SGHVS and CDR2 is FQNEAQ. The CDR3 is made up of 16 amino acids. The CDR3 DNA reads TGTGCCAGCAGCTTAGGAGGGGGAGCCTTCTACAATGAGCAGTTCTTC. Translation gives CASSLGGGAFYNEQFF.

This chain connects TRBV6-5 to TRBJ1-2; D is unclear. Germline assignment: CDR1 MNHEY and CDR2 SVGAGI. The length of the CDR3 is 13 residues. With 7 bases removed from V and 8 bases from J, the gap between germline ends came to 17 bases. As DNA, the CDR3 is TGTGCCAGCACCCAAGTTGAATTGAGGGGCTACACCTTC. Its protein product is CASTQVELRGYTF.

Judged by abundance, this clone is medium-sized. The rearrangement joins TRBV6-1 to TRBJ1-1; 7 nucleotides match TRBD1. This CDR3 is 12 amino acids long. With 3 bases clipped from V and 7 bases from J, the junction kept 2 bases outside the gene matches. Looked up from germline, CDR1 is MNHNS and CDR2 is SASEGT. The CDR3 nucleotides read TGTGCCAGCAGTGAGAACAGGGGTGAAGCTTTCTTT. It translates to CASSENRGEAFF.

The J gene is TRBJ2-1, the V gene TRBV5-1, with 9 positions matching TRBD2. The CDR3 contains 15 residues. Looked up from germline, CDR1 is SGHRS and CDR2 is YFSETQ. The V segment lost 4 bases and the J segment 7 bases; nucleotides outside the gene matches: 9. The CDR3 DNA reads TGCGCCAGCAGCCTTGGGCGGGGGGGTTTTAATGAGCAGTTCTTC. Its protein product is CASSLGRGGFNEQFF.

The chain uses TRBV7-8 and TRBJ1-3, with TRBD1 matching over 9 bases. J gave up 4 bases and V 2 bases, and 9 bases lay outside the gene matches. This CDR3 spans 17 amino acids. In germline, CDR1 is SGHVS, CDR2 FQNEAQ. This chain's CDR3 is CASSLPRTGAEGNTIYF. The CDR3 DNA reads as TGTGCCAGCAGCTTACCCCGGACAGGGGCCGAAGGAAACACCATATATTTT. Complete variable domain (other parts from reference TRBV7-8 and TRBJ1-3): GAGVSQSPRYKVAKRGQDVALRCDPISGHVSLFWYQQALGQGPEFLTYFQNEAQLDKSGLPSDRFFAERPEGSVSTLKIQRTQQEDSAVYLCASSLPRTGAEGNTIYFGEGSWLTVV.

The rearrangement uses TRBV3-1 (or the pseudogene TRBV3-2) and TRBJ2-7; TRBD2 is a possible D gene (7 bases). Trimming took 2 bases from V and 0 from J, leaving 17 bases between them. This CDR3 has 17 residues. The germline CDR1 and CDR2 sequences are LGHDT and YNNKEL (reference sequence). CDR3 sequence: CASSQRGGSRSSYEQYF. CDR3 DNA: TGTGCCAGCAGCCAAAGGGGGGGGTCGCGGAGCTCCTACGAGCAGTACTTC.